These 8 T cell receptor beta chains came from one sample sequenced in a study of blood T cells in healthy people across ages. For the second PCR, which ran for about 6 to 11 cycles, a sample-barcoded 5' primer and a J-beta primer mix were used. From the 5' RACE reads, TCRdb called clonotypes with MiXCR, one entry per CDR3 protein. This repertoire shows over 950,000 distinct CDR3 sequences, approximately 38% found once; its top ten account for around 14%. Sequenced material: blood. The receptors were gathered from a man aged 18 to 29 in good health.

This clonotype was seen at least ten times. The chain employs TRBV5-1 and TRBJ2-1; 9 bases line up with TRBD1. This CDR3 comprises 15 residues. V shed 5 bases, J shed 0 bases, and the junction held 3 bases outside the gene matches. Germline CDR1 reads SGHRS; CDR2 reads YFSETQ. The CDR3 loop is CASRPGQGSYNEQFF. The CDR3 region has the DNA TGCGCCAGCAGACCGGGACAGGGCTCCTACAATGAGCAGTTCTTC.

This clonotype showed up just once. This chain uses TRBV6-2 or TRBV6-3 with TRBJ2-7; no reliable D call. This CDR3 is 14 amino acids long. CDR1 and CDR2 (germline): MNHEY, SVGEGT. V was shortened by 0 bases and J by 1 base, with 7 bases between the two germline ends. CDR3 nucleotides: TGTGCCAGCAGTTACTCGAAAGCTTCCTACGAGCAGTACTTC. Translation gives CASSYSKASYEQYF.

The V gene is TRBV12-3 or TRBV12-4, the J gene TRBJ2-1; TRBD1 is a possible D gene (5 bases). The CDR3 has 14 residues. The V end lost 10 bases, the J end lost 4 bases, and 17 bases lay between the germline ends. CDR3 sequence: CANKRDSPYNEQFF. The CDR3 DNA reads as TGTGCCAACAAGCGTGACAGTCCTTACAATGAGCAGTTCTTC.

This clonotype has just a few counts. The CDR3 region is CSVGTGRNTEAFF. CDR3 nucleotide sequence: TGCAGCGTGGGGACAGGGCGGAACACTGAAGCTTTCTTT. V and J are TRBV29-1 and TRBJ1-1; 9 bases map to TRBD1. The germline V gene has CDR1 SQVTM and CDR2 ANQGSEA. The CDR3 consists of 13 residues. V gave up 6 bases and J gave up 1 base; unmatched junction bases: 3.

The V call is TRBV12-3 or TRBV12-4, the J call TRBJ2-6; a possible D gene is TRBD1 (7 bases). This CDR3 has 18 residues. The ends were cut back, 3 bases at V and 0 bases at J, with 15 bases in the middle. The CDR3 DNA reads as TGTGCCAGCAGTTTGGAGGGCAGGGGGTCCTCTGGGGCCAACGTCCTGACTTTC. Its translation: CASSLEGRGSSGANVLTF.

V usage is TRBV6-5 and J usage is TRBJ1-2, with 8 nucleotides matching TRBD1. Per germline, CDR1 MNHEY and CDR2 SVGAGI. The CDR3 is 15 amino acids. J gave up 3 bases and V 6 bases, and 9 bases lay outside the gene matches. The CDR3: CASSDPGGGDYGYTF. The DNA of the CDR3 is TGTGCCAGCAGCGACCCAGGGGGCGGGGACTATGGCTACACCTTC.

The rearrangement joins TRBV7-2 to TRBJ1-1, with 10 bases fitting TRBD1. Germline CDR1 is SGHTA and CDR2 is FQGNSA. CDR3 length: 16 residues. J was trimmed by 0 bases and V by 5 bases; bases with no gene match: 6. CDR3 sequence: CASSMTGGYMNTEAFF. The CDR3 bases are TGTGCCAGCAGCATGACAGGGGGCTACATGAACACTGAAGCTTTCTTT.

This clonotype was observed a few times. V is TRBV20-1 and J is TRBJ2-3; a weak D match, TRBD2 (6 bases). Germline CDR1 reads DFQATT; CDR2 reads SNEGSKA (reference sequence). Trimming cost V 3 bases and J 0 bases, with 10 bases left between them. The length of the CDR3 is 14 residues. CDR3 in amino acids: CSASLGGSTDTQYF. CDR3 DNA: TGCAGTGCTAGTCTGGGGGGTAGCACAGATACGCAGTATTTT.